A selection of T cell receptor beta chains follows, all from one sample in a study of response to subunit inactivated influenza vaccine. TCRdb itself ran the RT-PCR reads through MiXCR, one entry per CDR3 protein. The profile shows 700,000 to 800,000 distinct CDR3 sequences, approximately 17% of them singletons. Specimen: PBMCs from blood, collected less than 6 days after vaccination. The receptors come from a man aged 45-65 years who received an inactivated influenza vaccine. CDR3s include the opening cysteine and the closing phenylalanine or tryptophan. D genes are given only for firm matches. Part of the rows lack a size; the others show once, few, many or a class for expanded clones.

D gene	V gene	J gene	clone size	CDR3 length	CDR3 protein	CDR3 DNA
NA	TRBV4-2	TRBJ2-4	NA	17	CASSQESLYGGKNIQYF	TGTGCCAGCAGCCAAGAATCTCTGTACGGGGGAAAAAACATTCAGTACTTC
NA	TRBV6-4	TRBJ2-3	NA	12	CASTLCSDTQYF	TGTGCCAGCACGTTGTGTTCAGATACGCAGTATTTT
TRBD2	TRBV29-1	TRBJ2-2	NA	17	CSVVGLAGGPNTGELFF	TGCAGCGTTGTTGGGCTAGCGGGAGGGCCCAACACCGGGGAGCTGTTTTTT
NA	TRBV7-8	TRBJ2-7	NA	15	CASSLVPGAKYEQYF	TGTGCCAGCAGCTTAGTTCCGGGGGCGAAGTACGAGCAGTACTTC
TRBD1	TRBV6-2/TRBV6-3	TRBJ2-7	few	15	CASRRGQFLPYEQYF	TGTGCCAGCAGACGGGGACAGTTTCTGCCCTACGAGCAGTACTTC
NA	TRBV20-1	TRBJ2-7	NA	14	CSARGGANSYEQYF	TGCAGTGCCAGAGGGGGGGCTAACTCCTACGAGCAGTACTTC
NA	TRBV7-6	TRBJ2-7	NA	13	CASSFGEQSEQYF	TGTGCCAGCAGCTTTGGGGAGCAGAGCGAGCAGTACTTC
TRBD1	TRBV27	TRBJ1-1	medium-sized	16	CASNRKGARMNTEAFF	TGTGCCAGCAATAGGAAGGGGGCCCGTATGAACACTGAAGCTTTCTTT
TRBD1	TRBV28	TRBJ2-2	NA	15	CASRISGTGGGELFF	TGTGCCAGCAGAATTTCCGGGACAGGGGGCGGGGAGCTGTTTTTT
TRBD2	TRBV11-1	TRBJ2-1	NA	18	CASSASPRLAGGPHEQFF	TGTGCCAGCAGCGCCTCCCCCCGACTAGCGGGAGGGCCACATGAGCAGTTCTTC
TRBD2	TRBV4-3	TRBJ2-7	NA	16	CASSQIGREGTYEQYF	TGCGCCAGCAGCCAGATTGGGCGGGAGGGGACCTACGAGCAGTACTTC
NA	TRBV6-5	TRBJ2-3	many	16	CASSYSMAEWGDTQYF	TGTGCCAGCAGTTACTCGATGGCGGAATGGGGAGATACGCAGTATTTT
NA	TRBV15	TRBJ2-1	few	16	CATSWQRSRARNEQFF	TGTGCCACCAGCTGGCAGCGGAGCAGGGCCAGAAATGAGCAGTTCTTC
TRBD2	TRBV11-3	TRBJ2-1	NA	15	CASGAGTSGSNEQFF	TGTGCCAGCGGAGCCGGGACTAGCGGGAGTAATGAGCAGTTCTTC
NA	TRBV7-9	TRBJ1-6	NA	12	CASSDSSSPLHF	TGTGCCAGCAGCGACAGCTCCTCACCCCTCCACTTT
NA	TRBV7-2	TRBJ1-2	few	15	CASSLAQQSNYGYTF	TGTGCCAGCAGCTTAGCGCAACAGTCTAACTATGGCTACACCTTC
NA	TRBV25-1	TRBJ1-2	few	13	CASSDGVGYGYTF	TGTGCCAGCAGTGATGGTGTTGGCTATGGCTACACCTTC
TRBD1	TRBV28	TRBJ2-7	NA	15	CASTLQAGGHYEQYF	TGTGCCAGCACCCTCCAGGCAGGGGGTCACTACGAGCAGTACTTC
NA	TRBV7-9	TRBJ2-1	few	15	CASSSSGFSANEQFF	TGTGCCAGCAGCTCGTCGGGGTTCTCCGCCAATGAGCAGTTCTTC
TRBD1	TRBV5-1	TRBJ2-5	few	15	CASSSNSGGQETQYF	TGCGCCAGCAGCTCCAATTCAGGGGGCCAAGAGACCCAGTACTTC
NA	TRBV5-1	TRBJ1-2	NA	14	CASSPQRVEYGYTF	TGCGCCAGCAGCCCCCAGCGGGTAGAATATGGCTACACCTTC
NA	TRBV6-5	TRBJ2-1	many	11	CASSYAGEQFF	TGTGCCAGCAGTTACGCGGGTGAGCAGTTCTTC
NA	TRBV5-1	TRBJ2-1	many	13	CASSWDGYNEQFF	TGCGCCAGCAGCTGGGACGGATACAATGAGCAGTTCTTC
NA	TRBV6-1	TRBJ1-2	NA	13	CASRTTGNYGYTF	TGTGCCAGCCGGACGACAGGAAACTATGGCTACACCTTC
NA	TRBV7-8	TRBJ1-1	NA	16	CASSFRPRGRRTEAFF	TGTGCCAGCAGCTTTAGGCCGAGGGGCCGGCGCACTGAAGCTTTCTTT
NA	TRBV4-1	TRBJ1-1	NA	15	CASSQEPGVGTEAFF	TGCGCCAGCAGCCAAGAGCCGGGGGTAGGCACTGAAGCTTTCTTT
TRBD1	TRBV5-8	TRBJ2-1	NA	14	CASYGQDAFNEQFF	TGTGCCAGCTATGGACAGGACGCGTTCAATGAGCAGTTCTTC
NA	TRBV4-3	TRBJ2-2	few	16	CASSLQPTPNTGELFF	TGCGCCAGCAGCCTACAACCCACCCCCAACACCGGGGAGCTGTTTTTT